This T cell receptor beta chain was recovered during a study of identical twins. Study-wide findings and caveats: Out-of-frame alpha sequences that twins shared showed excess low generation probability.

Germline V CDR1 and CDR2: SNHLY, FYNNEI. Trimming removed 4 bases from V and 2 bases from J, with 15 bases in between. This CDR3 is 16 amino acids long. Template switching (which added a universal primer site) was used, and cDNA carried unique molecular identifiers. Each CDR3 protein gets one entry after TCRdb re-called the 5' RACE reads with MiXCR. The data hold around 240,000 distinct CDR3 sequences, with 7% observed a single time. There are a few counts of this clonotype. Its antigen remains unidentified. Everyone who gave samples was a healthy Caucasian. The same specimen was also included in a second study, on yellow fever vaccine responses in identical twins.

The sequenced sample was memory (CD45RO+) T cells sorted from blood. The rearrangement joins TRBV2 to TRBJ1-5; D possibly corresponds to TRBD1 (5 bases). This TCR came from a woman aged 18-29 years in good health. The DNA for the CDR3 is TGTGCCAGCAGTGGGGGGGGTTTGAGTGGCAATCAGCCCCAGCATTTT. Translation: CASSGGGLSGNQPQHF.